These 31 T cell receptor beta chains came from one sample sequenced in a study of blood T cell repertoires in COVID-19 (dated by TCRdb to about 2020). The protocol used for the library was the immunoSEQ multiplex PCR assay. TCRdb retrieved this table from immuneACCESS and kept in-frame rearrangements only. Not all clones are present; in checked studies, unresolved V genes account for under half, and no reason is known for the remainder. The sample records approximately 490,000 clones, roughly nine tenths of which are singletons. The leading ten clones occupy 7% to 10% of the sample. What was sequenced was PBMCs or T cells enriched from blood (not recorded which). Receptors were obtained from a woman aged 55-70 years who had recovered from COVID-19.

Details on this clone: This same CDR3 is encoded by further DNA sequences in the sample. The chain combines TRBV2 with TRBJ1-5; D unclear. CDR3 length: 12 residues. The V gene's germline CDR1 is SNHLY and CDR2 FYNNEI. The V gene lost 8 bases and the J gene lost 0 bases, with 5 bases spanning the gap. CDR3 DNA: TGTGCCAGCGCGGGTAGCAATCAGCCCCAGCATTTT. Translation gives CASAGSNQPQHF.

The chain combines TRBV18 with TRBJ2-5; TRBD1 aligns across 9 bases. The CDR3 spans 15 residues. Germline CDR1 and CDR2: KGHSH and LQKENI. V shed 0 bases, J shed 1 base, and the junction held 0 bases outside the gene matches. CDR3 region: CASSPPTGGQETQYF. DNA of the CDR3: TGTGCCAGCTCACCACCGACAGGGGGCCAAGAGACCCAGTACTTC.

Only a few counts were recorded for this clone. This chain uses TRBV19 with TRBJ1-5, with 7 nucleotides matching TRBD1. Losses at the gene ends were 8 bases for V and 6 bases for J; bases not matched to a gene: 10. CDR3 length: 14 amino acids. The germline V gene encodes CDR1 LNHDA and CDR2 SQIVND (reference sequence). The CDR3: CASGNRGFPQPQHF. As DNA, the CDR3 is TGTGCCAGTGGGAACAGGGGCTTCCCTCAGCCCCAGCATTTT.

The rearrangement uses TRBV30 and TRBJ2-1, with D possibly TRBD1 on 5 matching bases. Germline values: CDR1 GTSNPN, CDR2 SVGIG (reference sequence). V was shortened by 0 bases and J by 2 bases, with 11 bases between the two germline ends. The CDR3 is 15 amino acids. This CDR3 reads CAWSVGSGPYNEQFF. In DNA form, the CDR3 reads TGTGCCTGGAGTGTAGGGTCAGGGCCCTACAATGAGCAGTTCTTC.

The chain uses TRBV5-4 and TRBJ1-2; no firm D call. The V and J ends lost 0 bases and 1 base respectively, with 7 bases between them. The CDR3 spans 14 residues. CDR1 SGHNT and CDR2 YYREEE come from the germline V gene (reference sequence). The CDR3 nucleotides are TGTGCCAGCAGCTTGGGCCAGATTAACTATGGCTACACCTTC. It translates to CASSLGQINYGYTF.

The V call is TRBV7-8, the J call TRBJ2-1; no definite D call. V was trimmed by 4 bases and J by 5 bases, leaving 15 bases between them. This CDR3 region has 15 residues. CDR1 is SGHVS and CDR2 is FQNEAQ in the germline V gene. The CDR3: CASSSPFSGHNEQFF. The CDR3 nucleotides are TGTGCCAGCAGCTCCCCCTTCTCAGGTCACAATGAGCAGTTCTTC.

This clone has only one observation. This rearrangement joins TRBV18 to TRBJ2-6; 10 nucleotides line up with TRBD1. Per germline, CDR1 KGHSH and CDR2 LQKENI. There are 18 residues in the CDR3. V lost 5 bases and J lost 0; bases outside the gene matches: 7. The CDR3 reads CASSARQGAVSGANVLTF. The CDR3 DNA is TGTGCCAGCTCAGCCCGACAGGGGGCAGTCTCTGGGGCCAACGTCCTGACTTTC. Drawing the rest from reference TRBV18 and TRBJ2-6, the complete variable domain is NAGVMQNPRHLVRRRGQEARLRCSPMKGHSHVYWYRQLPEEGLKFMVYLQKENIIDESGMPKERFSAEFPKEGPSILRIQQVVRGDSAAYFCASSARQGAVSGANVLTFGAGSRLTVL.

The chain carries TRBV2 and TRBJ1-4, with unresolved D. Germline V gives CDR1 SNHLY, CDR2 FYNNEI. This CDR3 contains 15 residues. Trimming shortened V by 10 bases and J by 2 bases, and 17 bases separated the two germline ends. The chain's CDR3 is CATSPFPPTNEKLFF. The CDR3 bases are TGTGCCACCAGCCCCTTCCCTCCGACTAATGAAAAACTGTTTTTT.

For the CDR3, the DNA is TGTGCCAGCAGTCCCGGGCAGGGAGGCTTAAGTAAAGGGGAGACCCAGTACTTC. Its translation: CASSPGQGGLSKGETQYF. The rearrangement uses TRBV28 and TRBJ2-5; tentative D call: TRBD2 (6 bases). From germline, CDR1 is MDHEN and CDR2 SYDVKM. The V and J ends lost 5 bases and 5 bases respectively, with 27 bases between them. This CDR3 has 18 residues.

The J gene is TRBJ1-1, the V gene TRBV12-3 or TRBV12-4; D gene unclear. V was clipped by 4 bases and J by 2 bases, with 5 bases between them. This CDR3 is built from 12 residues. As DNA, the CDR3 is TGTGCCAGCAGTTATCATAACACTGAAGCTTTCTTT. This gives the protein CASSYHNTEAFF.

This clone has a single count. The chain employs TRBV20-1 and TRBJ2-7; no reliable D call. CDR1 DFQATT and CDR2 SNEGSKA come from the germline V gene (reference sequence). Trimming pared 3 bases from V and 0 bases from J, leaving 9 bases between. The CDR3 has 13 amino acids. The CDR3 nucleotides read TGCAGTGCTAGTCGAGTAAGCTCCTACGAGCAGTACGTC. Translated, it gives CSASRVSSYEQYV.

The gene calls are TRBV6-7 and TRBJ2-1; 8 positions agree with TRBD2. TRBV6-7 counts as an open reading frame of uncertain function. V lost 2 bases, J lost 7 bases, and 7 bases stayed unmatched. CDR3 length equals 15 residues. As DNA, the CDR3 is TGTGCCAGCAGTTACGTGGCGGGGGGTTTGAATGAGCAGTTCTTC. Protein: CASSYVAGGLNEQFF.

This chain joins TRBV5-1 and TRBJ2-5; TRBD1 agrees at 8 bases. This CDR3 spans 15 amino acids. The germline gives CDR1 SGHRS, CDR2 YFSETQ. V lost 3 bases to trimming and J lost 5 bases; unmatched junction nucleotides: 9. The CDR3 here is CASSWTGLSGETQYF. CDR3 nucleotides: TGCGCCAGCAGCTGGACAGGGCTGTCGGGGGAGACCCAGTACTTC.

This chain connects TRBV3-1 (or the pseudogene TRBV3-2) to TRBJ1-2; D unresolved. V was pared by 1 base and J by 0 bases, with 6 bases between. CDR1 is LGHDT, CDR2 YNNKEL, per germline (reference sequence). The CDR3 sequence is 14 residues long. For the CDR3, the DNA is TGTGCCAGCAGCCAAGGAGAAGCTAACTATGGCTACACCTTC. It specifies CASSQGEANYGYTF.

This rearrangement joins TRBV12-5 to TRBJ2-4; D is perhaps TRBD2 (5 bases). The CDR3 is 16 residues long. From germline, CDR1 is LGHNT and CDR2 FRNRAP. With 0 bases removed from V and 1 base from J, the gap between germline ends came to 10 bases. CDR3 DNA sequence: TGTGCTAGTGGTTTGGTATACGGGGATGCCAAAAACATTCAGTACTTC. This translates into CASGLVYGDAKNIQYF.

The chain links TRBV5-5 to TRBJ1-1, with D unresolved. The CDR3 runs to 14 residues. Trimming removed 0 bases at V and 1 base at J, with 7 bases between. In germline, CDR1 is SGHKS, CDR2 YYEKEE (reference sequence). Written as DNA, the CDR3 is TGTGCCAGCAGCTTGGGTCCGGGGAACACTGAAGCTTTCTTT. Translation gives CASSLGPGNTEAFF. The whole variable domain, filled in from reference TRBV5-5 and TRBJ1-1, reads DAGVTQSPTHLIKTRGQQVTLRCSPISGHKSVSWYQQVLGQGPQFIFQYYEKEERGRGNFPDRFSARQFPNYSSELNVNALLLGDSALYLCASSLGPGNTEAFFGQGTRLTVV.

The CDR3 DNA reads TGTGCCAGTAGTTCCGGGACAGGGGAGGGCTACACCTTC. This sequence encodes CASSSGTGEGYTF. The genes are TRBV19 and TRBJ1-2; 10 nucleotides line up with TRBD1. This CDR3 contains 13 residues. Germline V gene data show CDR1 as LNHDA and CDR2 as SQIVND (reference sequence). Trimming cost V 5 bases and J 8 bases; bases outside gene matches: 5.

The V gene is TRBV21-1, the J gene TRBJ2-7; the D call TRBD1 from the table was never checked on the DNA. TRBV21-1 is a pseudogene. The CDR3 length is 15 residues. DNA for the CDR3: TGTGCCAGCAGCAAAAAGGGGCATTCCGGCGGCGAGCAGTACTTC. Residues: CASSKKGHSGGEQYF.

This CDR3 is CASSFVTGSEQYV. The CDR3 DNA reads as TGTGCCAGCAGCTTCGTGACAGGGAGCGAGCAGTACGTC. The chain joins TRBV7-2 to TRBJ2-7; 7 nucleotides match TRBD1. Trimming took 3 bases from V and 6 from J; bases not matched to a gene: 5. Germline V gene lookup returns CDR1 SGHTA and CDR2 FQGNSA. The CDR3 has 13 amino acids.

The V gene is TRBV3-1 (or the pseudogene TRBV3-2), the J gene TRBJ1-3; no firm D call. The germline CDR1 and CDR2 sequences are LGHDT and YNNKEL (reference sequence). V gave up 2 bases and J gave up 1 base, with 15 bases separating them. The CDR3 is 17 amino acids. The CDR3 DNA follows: TGTGCCAGCAGCCAACCTTTCATCGGGGATTCTGGAAACACCATATATTTT. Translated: CASSQPFIGDSGNTIYF.

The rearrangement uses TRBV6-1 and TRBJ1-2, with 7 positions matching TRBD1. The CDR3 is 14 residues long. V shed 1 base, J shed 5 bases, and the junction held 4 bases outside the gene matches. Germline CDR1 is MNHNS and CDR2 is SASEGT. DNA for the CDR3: TGTGCCAGCAGTGAAGTAGGGGGCGCTTATGGCTACACCTTC. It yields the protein CASSEVGGAYGYTF.

The CDR3 DNA is TGCGCCAGCAGCTCGATGGGACAGAACTATGGCTACACCTTC. Residues: CASSSMGQNYGYTF. The genes are TRBV5-1 and TRBJ1-2; 7 bases fit TRBD1. CDR3 length equals 14 residues. From germline, CDR1 is SGHRS and CDR2 YFSETQ. Trimming took 3 bases from V and 2 from J; bases not matched to a gene: 4.

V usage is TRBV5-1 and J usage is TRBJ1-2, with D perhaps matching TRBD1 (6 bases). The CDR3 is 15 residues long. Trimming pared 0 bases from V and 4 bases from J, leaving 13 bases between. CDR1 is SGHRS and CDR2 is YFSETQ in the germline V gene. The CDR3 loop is CASSLGLAGAYGYTF. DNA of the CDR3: TGCGCCAGCAGCTTGGGCTTGGCAGGGGCCTATGGCTACACCTTC.

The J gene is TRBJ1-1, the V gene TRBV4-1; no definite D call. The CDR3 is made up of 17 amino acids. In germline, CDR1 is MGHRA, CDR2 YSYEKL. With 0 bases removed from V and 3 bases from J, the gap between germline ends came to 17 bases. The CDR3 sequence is CASSQDMVGGGYTEAFF. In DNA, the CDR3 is TGCGCCAGCAGCCAAGATATGGTAGGAGGAGGGTACACTGAAGCTTTCTTT.

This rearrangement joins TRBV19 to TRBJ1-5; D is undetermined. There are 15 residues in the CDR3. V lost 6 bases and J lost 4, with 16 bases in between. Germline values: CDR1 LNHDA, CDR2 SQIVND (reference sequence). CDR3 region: CASSYPGQPNQPQHF. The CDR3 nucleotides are TGTGCCAGTAGCTACCCGGGTCAGCCTAATCAGCCCCAGCATTTT. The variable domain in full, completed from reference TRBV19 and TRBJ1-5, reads DGGITQSPKYLFRKEGQNVTLSCEQNLNHDAMYWYRQDPGQGLRLIYYSQIVNDFQKGDIAEGYSVSREKKESFPLTVTSAQKNPTAFYLCASSYPGQPNQPQHFGDGTRLSIL.

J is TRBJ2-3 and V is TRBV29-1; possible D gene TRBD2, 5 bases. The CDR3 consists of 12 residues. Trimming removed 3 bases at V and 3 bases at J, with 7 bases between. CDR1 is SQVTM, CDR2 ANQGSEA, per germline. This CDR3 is CSVDSGTDTQYF. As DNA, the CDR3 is TGCAGCGTTGACAGCGGTACAGATACGCAGTATTTT.

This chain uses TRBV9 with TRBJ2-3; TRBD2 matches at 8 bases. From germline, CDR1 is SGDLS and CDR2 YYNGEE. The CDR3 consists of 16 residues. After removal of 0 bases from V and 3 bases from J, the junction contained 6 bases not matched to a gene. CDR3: CASSVVLAGGTDTQYF. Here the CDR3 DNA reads TGTGCCAGCAGCGTAGTGCTAGCGGGCGGAACAGATACGCAGTATTTT.

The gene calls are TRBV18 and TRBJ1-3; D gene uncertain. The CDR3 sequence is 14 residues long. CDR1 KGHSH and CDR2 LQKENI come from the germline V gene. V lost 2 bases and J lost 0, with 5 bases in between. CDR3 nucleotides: TGTGCCAGCTCACCAGAGAGCTCTGGAAACACCATATATTTT. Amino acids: CASSPESSGNTIYF.

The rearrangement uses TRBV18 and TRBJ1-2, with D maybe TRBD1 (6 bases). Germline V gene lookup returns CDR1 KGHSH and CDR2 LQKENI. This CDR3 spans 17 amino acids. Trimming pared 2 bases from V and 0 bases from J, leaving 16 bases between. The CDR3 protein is CASSPGFLAGANYGYTF. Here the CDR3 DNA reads TGTGCCAGCTCACCAGGGTTCCTGGCAGGGGCTAACTATGGCTACACCTTC.

CDR3 loop: CAWSVRAGQETQYF. CDR3 DNA: TGTGCCTGGAGTGTCAGAGCAGGCCAAGAGACCCAGTACTTC. The chain is built from TRBV30 and TRBJ2-5, with D uncertain. In germline, CDR1 is GTSNPN, CDR2 SVGIG (reference sequence). Deletions cut 0 bases from V and 1 base from J, with 9 bases between. The CDR3 is 14 amino acids.

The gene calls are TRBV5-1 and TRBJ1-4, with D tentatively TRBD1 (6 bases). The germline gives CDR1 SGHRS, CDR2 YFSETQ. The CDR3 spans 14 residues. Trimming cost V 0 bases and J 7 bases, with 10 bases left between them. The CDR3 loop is CASSLGDMGEKLFF. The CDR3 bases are TGCGCCAGCAGCTTGGGGGACATGGGTGAAAAACTGTTTTTT.